One sample yielded the 31 T cell receptor beta chains listed below, sequenced in a study of cytomegalovirus exposure and HLA in healthy donors. The PCR made use of 60 Vbeta and 13 Jbeta primers. Produced via immunoSEQ multiplex PCR; TCRdb's table is partial and in-frame only. The repertoire has roughly 120,000 clones, roughly two thirds of them found once; the top ten carry around 1.6%. Sample: PBMCs. The source is a man aged 30-40 years in good health and CMV-seropositive.

The gene calls are TRBV5-4 and TRBJ2-1; 8 bases agree with TRBD2. CDR1 and CDR2 (germline): SGHNT, YYREEE (reference sequence). Trimming removed 3 bases from V and 4 bases from J; junction bases left unmatched: 6. The CDR3 contains 15 residues. CDR3 protein: CASSWGGRLYNEQFF. The CDR3 nucleotides read TGTGCCAGCAGCTGGGGCGGGAGGTTATACAATGAGCAGTTCTTC.

The rearrangement uses TRBV5-6 and TRBJ2-3; D is perhaps TRBD2 (6 bases). Trimming cost V 0 bases and J 6 bases, with 20 bases left between them. This CDR3 has 17 amino acids. The germline V gene encodes CDR1 SGHDT and CDR2 YYEEEE. The CDR3 DNA is TGTGCCAGCAGCTTGGCGTTGGTGCTAGCGAATTTGGATACGCAGTATTTT. It specifies CASSLALVLANLDTQYF.

Only one count was recorded for this clone. The chain recombines TRBV6-5 with TRBJ2-7, with unresolved D. CDR1 is MNHEY and CDR2 is SVGAGI in the germline V gene. The CDR3 consists of 14 residues. The germline V and J ends were trimmed by 7 bases and 2 bases, with 15 bases remaining between them. The CDR3 sequence is CASTKSGKPYEQYF. CDR3 sequence (DNA): TGTGCCAGCACTAAATCCGGTAAACCCTACGAGCAGTACTTC.

V is TRBV28 and J is TRBJ2-5; D remains unclear. Germline assignment: CDR1 MDHEN and CDR2 SYDVKM. The CDR3 has 13 amino acids. Trimming shortened V by 7 bases and J by 7 bases, and 16 bases separated the two germline ends. CDR3 sequence (DNA): TGTGCCAGCACCCCCTTTCGGCGCGGGACCCAGTACTTC. Residues: CASTPFRRGTQYF.

The chain joins TRBV28 to TRBJ1-4; 10 bases are shared with TRBD1. Looked up from germline, CDR1 is MDHEN and CDR2 is SYDVKM. The CDR3 has 14 amino acids. With 5 bases clipped from V and 6 bases from J, the junction kept 3 bases outside the gene matches. The CDR3 nucleotides read TGTGCCAGCAGTGGACAGGGGGACGATGAAAAACTGTTTTTT. The encoded protein is CASSGQGDDEKLFF.

The gene calls are TRBV6-1 and TRBJ2-7; tentative D call: TRBD2 (6 bases). In germline, CDR1 is MNHNS, CDR2 SASEGT. Trimming left V 6 bases short and J 5 bases short, with 17 bases between. This CDR3 has 14 residues. The CDR3 sequence is CASSAGEEDNEQYF. The CDR3, as DNA: TGTGCCAGCAGCGCCGGGGAGGAGGACAACGAGCAGTACTTC.

The genes are TRBV30 and TRBJ2-5; a weak D match, TRBD2 (5 bases). This CDR3 spans 15 amino acids. Germline V gene data show CDR1 as GTSNPN and CDR2 as SVGIG (reference sequence). Trimming pared 2 bases from V and 2 bases from J, leaving 15 bases between. CDR3 in amino acids: CAWSLYGKGQETQYF. In nucleotides, the CDR3 is TGTGCCTGGAGTTTGTACGGGAAGGGTCAAGAGACCCAGTACTTC.

The chain is built from TRBV29-1 and TRBJ2-1, with D possibly matching TRBD2 (5 bases). The germline gives CDR1 SQVTM, CDR2 ANQGSEA. The germline V and J ends were trimmed by 3 bases and 10 bases, with 16 bases remaining between them. This CDR3 has 13 amino acids. CDR3 DNA: TGCAGCGTTGAGCTGAGACGCGGGTTCGAGCAGTTCTTC. It codes for CSVELRRGFEQFF.

The J gene is TRBJ2-1, the V gene TRBV5-4, with D possibly TRBD2 on 6 matching bases. Trimming stripped 6 bases from V and 4 bases from J, with 11 bases between. Germline values: CDR1 SGHNT, CDR2 YYREEE (reference sequence). The CDR3 extends over 13 amino acids. The CDR3 nucleotides read TGTGCCAGCACCGGGAGTAATTACAATGAGCAGTTCTTC. Protein sequence: CASTGSNYNEQFF. Variable domain in full (rest from reference TRBV5-4 and TRBJ2-1): ETGVTQSPTHLIKTRGQQVTLRCSSQSGHNTVSWYQQALGQGPQFIFQYYREEENGRGNFPPRFSGLQFPNYSSELNVNALELDDSALYLCASTGSNYNEQFFGPGTRLTVL.

The chain joins TRBV5-1 to TRBJ2-1, with 8 bases matching TRBD2. The CDR3 has 17 amino acids. Germline CDR1 and CDR2: SGHRS and YFSETQ. After removal of 0 bases from V and 3 bases from J, the junction contained 8 bases not matched to a gene. The CDR3 bases are TGCGCCAGCAGCTTGGATAGCGGGGCCCGGATCTACAATGAGCAGTTCTTC. The encoded protein is CASSLDSGARIYNEQFF.

This clone was seen more than once but under ten times. The chain recombines TRBV9 with TRBJ2-5, with D perhaps matching TRBD1 (5 bases). Germline V gene data show CDR1 as SGDLS and CDR2 as YYNGEE. The CDR3 extends over 13 amino acids. V was trimmed by 2 bases and J by 3 bases, leaving 8 bases between them. In DNA form, the CDR3 reads TGTGCCAGCAGCGTCAGGGTAGAAGAGACCCAGTACTTC. It translates to CASSVRVEETQYF.

This chain connects TRBV29-1 to TRBJ1-1, with D possibly matching TRBD1 (6 bases). Germline V gene lookup returns CDR1 SQVTM and CDR2 ANQGSEA. The CDR3 has 15 amino acids. The V end lost 8 bases, the J end lost 5 bases, and 24 bases lay between the germline ends. CDR3 nucleotides: TGCAGCACCACGGGGGAGGGGGGGAGTTGGACTGAAGCTTTCTTT. Translated, it gives CSTTGEGGSWTEAFF.

The V and J genes are TRBV18 and TRBJ2-5, with D perhaps matching TRBD2 (5 bases). Germline V CDR1 and CDR2: KGHSH, LQKENI. The length of the CDR3 is 15 residues. Trimming removed 3 bases at V and 5 bases at J, with 16 bases between. In DNA form, the CDR3 reads TGTGCCAGCTCACCTATCCGGGGAGAGTCCGAGACCCAGTACTTC. Its protein is CASSPIRGESETQYF.

To note about this clone: Other DNA sequences in the same sample also yield this CDR3. This chain uses TRBV27 with TRBJ2-1, with no clear D. Germline CDR1 reads MNHEY; CDR2 reads SMNVEV (reference sequence). Deletions cut 1 base from V and 4 bases from J, with 8 bases between. The CDR3 spans 14 residues. The CDR3, as DNA: TGTGCCAGCAGTTTATGGGCAGAATACAATGAGCAGTTCTTC. Translated: CASSLWAEYNEQFF.

The chain employs TRBV28 and TRBJ1-5; D might be TRBD1 (5 bases). CDR1 is MDHEN and CDR2 is SYDVKM in the germline V gene. V shed 2 bases and J shed 14 bases, with 16 bases lying between them. This CDR3 region has 13 residues. The CDR3 nucleotides are TGTGCCAGCAGTTTAGGAGTAAGGGGTTTGGAGCATTTT. The encoded protein is CASSLGVRGLEHF.

This clone showed up many times. This chain links TRBV5-1 with TRBJ1-1; no reliable D call. CDR3 length equals 12 residues. V lost 4 bases and J 13 bases, leaving 17 bases between the germline ends. Germline V gives CDR1 SGHRS, CDR2 YFSETQ. The CDR3 bases are TGCGCCAGCAGCGGCGGACTGGATGGGTTTTTCTTT. This sequence encodes CASSGGLDGFFF. The whole variable domain, remainder taken from reference TRBV5-1 and TRBJ1-1, is KAGVTQTPRYLIKTRGQQVTLSCSPISGHRSVSWYQQTPGQGLQFLFEYFSETQRNKGNFPGRFSGRQFSNSRSEMNVSTLELGDSALYLCASSGGLDGFFFGQGTRLTVV.

The genes are TRBV7-3 and TRBJ2-1; TRBD1 matches 9 bases. V trimming: 2 bases; J trimming: 3 bases; junction bases outside the gene matches: 5. CDR3 length: 16 residues. Germline loops: CDR1 SGHTA, CDR2 FQGTGA. CDR3 in amino acids: CASSLGRTGDYNEQFF. Written as DNA, the CDR3 is TGTGCCAGCAGCTTAGGGCGGACAGGGGACTACAATGAGCAGTTCTTC.

The sample holds one count of this clone. CDR3 amino acids: CASSLLRGPSTDTQYF. CDR3 sequence (DNA): TGTGCCAGCAGTTTATTGAGGGGGCCTAGCACAGATACGCAGTATTTT. The genes are TRBV27 and TRBJ2-3, with TRBD1 matching over 7 bases. This CDR3 contains 16 residues. V lost 1 base to trimming and J lost 0 bases; unmatched junction nucleotides: 4. Germline V gene sequence: CDR1 MNHEY, CDR2 SMNVEV (reference sequence).

The rearrangement links TRBV6-1 to TRBJ2-7, with a tentative D call TRBD1 (5 bases). The V gene's germline CDR1 is MNHNS and CDR2 SASEGT. The V end was cut by 4 bases, the J end by 6 bases, with 13 bases between. This CDR3 region has 13 residues. The CDR3 spells CASSVGPRGEQYF. The CDR3 nucleotides read TGTGCCAGCAGTGTGGGGCCAAGGGGCGAGCAGTACTTC.

J is TRBJ2-7 and V is TRBV7-2, with 8 bases that match TRBD1. Trimming removed 3 bases from V and 3 bases from J; junction bases left unmatched: 7. The CDR3 loop spans 15 amino acids. Germline CDR1 is SGHTA and CDR2 is FQGNSA. The CDR3: CASSLDWTGIYEQYF. The CDR3 coding sequence is TGTGCCAGCAGCTTGGATTGGACAGGGATCTACGAGCAGTACTTC.

The gene calls are TRBV5-4 and TRBJ1-1, with 7 bases lining up with TRBD1. CDR1 and CDR2 from the germline V gene are SGHNT and YYREEE (reference sequence). V lost 0 bases to trimming and J lost 1 base; unmatched junction nucleotides: 0. This CDR3 comprises 14 residues. The CDR3 loop is CASSLGTGNTEAFF. DNA of the CDR3: TGTGCCAGCAGCTTGGGGACAGGGAACACTGAAGCTTTCTTT.

The rearrangement joins TRBV7-2 to TRBJ2-2; 8 bases fit TRBD1. In germline, CDR1 is SGHTA, CDR2 FQGNSA. V was clipped by 2 bases and J by 5 bases; unmatched bases: 7. This CDR3 contains 16 residues. The CDR3 spells CASSLFGQGATGELFF. The DNA of the CDR3 is TGTGCCAGCAGCTTATTTGGTCAGGGGGCGACCGGGGAGCTGTTTTTT.

The chain joins TRBV6-4 to TRBJ2-3; 9 bases are shared with TRBD2. The length of the CDR3 is 16 residues. Looked up from germline, CDR1 is MRHNA and CDR2 is SNTAGT. With V trimmed by 0 bases and J by 2 bases, 3 bases remained unmatched. This chain's CDR3 is CASSDSAGGATDTQYF. The DNA of the CDR3 is TGTGCCAGCAGTGACTCGGCGGGAGGGGCCACAGATACGCAGTATTTT.

This chain joins TRBV7-2 and TRBJ2-3; 8 nucleotides agree with TRBD2. Germline V gene data show CDR1 as SGHTA and CDR2 as FQGNSA. V trimming: 5 bases; J trimming: 2 bases; junction bases outside the gene matches: 9. The CDR3 spans 16 residues. The CDR3 reads CASSPEGTRPTDTQYF. Written as DNA, the CDR3 is TGTGCCAGCAGCCCCGAGGGGACTAGGCCCACAGATACGCAGTATTTT.

The chain employs TRBV5-4 and TRBJ2-1; TRBD2 matches at 12 bases. Germline trimming cut 10 bases from V and 9 bases from J; bases unmatched to any gene: 14. The CDR3 has 15 residues. The V gene's germline CDR1 is SGHNT and CDR2 YYREEE (reference sequence). DNA for the CDR3: TGTGCCTGCTCGGCAGGACTAGCGGGAAAGGGTGAGCAGTTCTTC. Translating gives CACSAGLAGKGEQFF.

The V and J genes are TRBV6-5 and TRBJ2-5; D is perhaps TRBD2 (5 bases). Germline V gives CDR1 MNHEY, CDR2 SVGAGI. V was shortened by 4 bases and J by 5 bases, with 14 bases between the two germline ends. The CDR3 totals 14 residues. CDR3 coding DNA: TGTGCCAGCAGTTGGACTCAGACGGGGGAGACCCAGTACTTC. This gives the protein CASSWTQTGETQYF.

The V call is TRBV7-2, the J call TRBJ1-5, with D unclear. The CDR3 loop spans 15 amino acids. Trimming stripped 0 bases from V and 3 bases from J, with 9 bases between. Germline-derived CDR1 and CDR2 are SGHTA and FQGNSA. In DNA, the CDR3 is TGTGCCAGCAGCTTAGCTTTTCAAGCCAATCAGCCCCAGCATTTT. It translates to CASSLAFQANQPQHF.

The V call is TRBV10-3, the J call TRBJ2-1; tentatively, D is TRBD2 (6 bases). The germline CDR1 and CDR2 sequences are ENHRY and SYGVKD. The CDR3 spans 15 residues. Trimming took off 7 bases at V and 8 bases at J, with 21 bases between the two ends. The CDR3 here is CAITRRGGVGDEQFF. Here the CDR3 DNA reads TGTGCCATCACGCGTCGCGGCGGGGTCGGGGATGAGCAGTTCTTC.

Concerning this clone itself: Sequence at one end of the junction differs from germline and may be a read error. This chain uses TRBV2 with TRBJ2-2; 8 bases agree with TRBD2. The germline gives CDR1 SNHLY, CDR2 FYNNEI. This CDR3 has 15 residues. The CDR3 here is CAGRGLVGGTGELFF. CDR3 nucleotide sequence: TGTGCCGGCAGGGGACTAGTGGGTGGGACCGGGGAGCTGTTTTTT.

The rearrangement uses TRBV5-5 and TRBJ1-2; D may be TRBD1 (5 bases). Per germline, CDR1 SGHKS and CDR2 YYEKEE (reference sequence). The germline V and J ends were trimmed by 2 bases and 2 bases, with 7 bases remaining between them. The CDR3 is 13 residues long. CDR3 DNA: TGTGCCAGCAGCTTTGGGGGGAACTATGGCTACACCTTC. It specifies CASSFGGNYGYTF.

The chain joins TRBV4-3 to TRBJ2-3; D is undetermined. The CDR3 loop spans 15 amino acids. CDR1 is LGHNA, CDR2 YSLEER, per germline. Trimming took off 4 bases at V and 0 bases at J, with 11 bases between the two ends. The CDR3: CASSLGYPSTDTQYF. CDR3 sequence (DNA): TGCGCCAGCAGCCTGGGCTACCCAAGCACAGATACGCAGTATTTT.